Here is one T cell receptor (beta chain) with its context. The germline V and J ends were trimmed by 0 bases and 7 bases, with 14 bases remaining between them. Germline V gene lookup returns CDR1 SGHKS and CDR2 YYEKEE (reference sequence). The CDR3 loop spans 14 amino acids. This entry belongs to a study of OX40 agonist ivuxolimab in advanced cancers. Background on the study: Patients got intravenous ivuxolimab at 0.01 to 10 mg/kg every 2 weeks. Partial responses, seen in three patients, involved one hepatocellular carcinoma and two cutaneous melanomas.

The method was immunoSEQ multiplex PCR; TCRdb's version includes in-frame clones alone and lacks a portion of them. The sample records tens of thousands of clones, approximately 79% being singletons. The sequence came from an adult with an advanced solid tumor such as melanoma, head and neck, liver or kidney cancer. The input for sequencing was CD4+ or CD8+ T cells sorted from blood, taken in a trial of the OX40 agonist ivuxolimab. The chain couples TRBV5-5 to TRBJ2-7; a weak D match, TRBD1 (6 bases). The CDR3 DNA follows: TGTGCCAGCAGCTTGGACAGGGCTTCGGGTGAGCAGTACTTC. Encoded protein: CASSLDRASGEQYF.